Each of the 29 T cell receptor beta chains below was sequenced from the same sample in a study of blood T cell repertoires in COVID-19. The assay was immunoSEQ multiplex PCR, and TCRdb's table has in-frame clones only and misses some. The sample gives more than 100,000 clones, 87% of which show up once; roughly 3% is in the top ten. Sequenced sample: peripheral blood. The receptors were sampled from a man between 45 and 60 years old in a cohort sampled during active COVID-19.

The CDR3 region is CASSQDLTPKPQHF. CDR3 coding DNA: TGTGCCAGCAGCCAAGATCTAACTCCCAAGCCCCAGCATTTT. The V call is TRBV4-2, the J call TRBJ1-5; D remains ambiguous. CDR1 LGHNA and CDR2 YNFKEQ come from the germline V gene. The CDR3 is 14 residues long. Trimming removed 0 bases at V and 8 bases at J, with 11 bases between.

CDR3 loop: CASTLWASSYNEQFF. The CDR3 nucleotides read TGTGCCAGCACCTTATGGGCGAGCTCCTACAATGAGCAGTTCTTC. This chain connects TRBV2 to TRBJ2-1; D gene uncertain. Germline V gene sequence: CDR1 SNHLY, CDR2 FYNNEI. The CDR3 is made up of 15 amino acids. Trimming stripped 7 bases from V and 0 bases from J, with 13 bases between.

V usage is TRBV4-2 and J usage is TRBJ2-3; 7 bases line up with TRBD2. Germline lookup yields CDR1 LGHNA and CDR2 YNFKEQ. V gave up 2 bases and J gave up 0 bases; unmatched junction bases: 2. The CDR3 is made up of 15 amino acids. The CDR3 bases are TGTGCCAGCAGCCAAATTAGCGGGAGCACAGATACGCAGTATTTT. As protein: CASSQISGSTDTQYF.

This clone was detected once. The chain is built from TRBV7-8 and TRBJ2-7; weak D call: TRBD1 (5 bases). V was trimmed by 5 bases and J by 6 bases, leaving 17 bases between them. The CDR3 loop spans 14 amino acids. The germline V gene has CDR1 SGHVS and CDR2 FQNEAQ. This CDR3 reads CASSPKGWVGEQYV. For the CDR3, the DNA is TGTGCCAGCAGCCCCAAGGGGTGGGTGGGCGAGCAGTACGTC.

This chain connects TRBV5-1 to TRBJ2-3; possibly TRBD1 for D (5 bases). Trimming shortened V by 3 bases and J by 6 bases, and 14 bases separated the two germline ends. There are 14 residues in the CDR3. From germline, CDR1 is SGHRS and CDR2 YFSETQ. The CDR3, as DNA: TGCGCCAGCAGCTCAGGACACCTTGGGGATACGCAGTATTTT. Translated: CASSSGHLGDTQYF.

The rearrangement links TRBV7-9 to TRBJ1-2; D is ambiguous. The V end lost 10 bases, the J end lost 0 bases, and 15 bases lay between the germline ends. Germline values: CDR1 SEHNR, CDR2 FQNEAQ (reference sequence). This CDR3 comprises 14 residues. The DNA of the CDR3 is TGTGCCATCCTGAGGGAGCCTGCTAACTATGGCTACACCTTC. It is translated as CAILREPANYGYTF.

The chain links TRBV29-1 to TRBJ2-7, with 10 bases aligning to TRBD1. CDR3 length equals 13 residues. Trimming at V came to 7 bases and at J to 3 bases, leaving 6 bases not matched to a gene. Per the germline V gene, CDR1 is SQVTM and CDR2 is ANQGSEA. CDR3 nucleotide sequence: TGCAGCGCCGCCCGGGACAGGGGCTACGAGCAGTACTTC. Amino acid sequence: CSAARDRGYEQYF.

This chain joins TRBV5-4 and TRBJ2-2; 9 positions agree with TRBD1. The V and J ends lost 2 bases and 5 bases, in that order; junction bases with no gene match: 7. The germline gives CDR1 SGHNT, CDR2 YYREEE (reference sequence). The length of the CDR3 is 16 residues. CDR3 amino acids: CASSFSGTGRTGELFF. CDR3 bases: TGTGCCAGCAGCTTTTCTGGGACAGGGAGGACCGGGGAGCTGTTTTTT.

The chain employs TRBV10-3 and TRBJ2-1; 12 bases match TRBD2. V was pared by 6 bases and J by 10 bases, with 7 bases of the junction left unmatched. Germline loops: CDR1 ENHRY, CDR2 SYGVKD. CDR3 size: 14 residues. The CDR3 DNA is TGTGCCATCAGGATGACTAGCGGGGGTCCCGAGCAGTTCTTC. Residues: CAIRMTSGGPEQFF.

The gene calls are TRBV27 and TRBJ2-1, with D maybe TRBD2 (5 bases). This CDR3 contains 14 residues. CDR1 and CDR2 (germline): MNHEY, SMNVEV (reference sequence). Trimming stripped 2 bases from V and 9 bases from J, with 14 bases between. CDR3 nucleotide sequence: TGTGCCAGCAGTTTAGAGGCTGGGAGAGGTGAGCAGTTCTTC. Its translation is CASSLEAGRGEQFF.

The J gene is TRBJ2-2, the V gene TRBV6-4, with 12 bases lining up with TRBD2. The ends lost 6 bases at V and 4 bases at J; junction bases unmatched: 6. Germline V gene sequence: CDR1 MRHNA, CDR2 SNTAGT. There are 16 residues in the CDR3. The CDR3: CASSALAGGPTGELFF. As DNA, the CDR3 is TGTGCCAGCAGCGCGCTAGCGGGGGGGCCCACCGGGGAGCTGTTTTTT.

The V gene is TRBV7-3, the J gene TRBJ2-3; D is perhaps TRBD2 (6 bases). CDR1 is SGHTA and CDR2 is FQGTGA in the germline V gene. The CDR3 length is 16 residues. The V end lost 3 bases, the J end lost 0 bases, and 13 bases lay between the germline ends. CDR3: CASSLGLSASTDTQYF. The CDR3 DNA follows: TGTGCCAGCAGCTTGGGACTTTCCGCTAGCACAGATACGCAGTATTTT.

The V and J genes are TRBV28 and TRBJ1-3; D not resolved. Germline-derived CDR1 and CDR2 are MDHEN and SYDVKM. Trimming pared 2 bases from V and 0 bases from J, leaving 11 bases between. The CDR3 is made up of 16 amino acids. CDR3 sequence reads: CASSLGSRLSGNTIYF. The CDR3 bases are TGTGCCAGCAGTTTAGGGTCGAGGCTCTCTGGAAACACCATATATTTT.

This chain joins TRBV2 and TRBJ2-1; D might be TRBD1 (6 bases). The CDR3 extends over 14 amino acids. V was clipped by 5 bases and J by 8 bases, with 16 bases between them. The germline V gene has CDR1 SNHLY and CDR2 FYNNEI. CDR3 region: CASSTRTGSDEQFF. The DNA for the CDR3 is TGTGCCAGCAGTACACGAACAGGGTCCGATGAGCAGTTCTTC. Full variable domain (outside the CDR3, taken from reference TRBV2 and TRBJ2-1): EPEVTQTPSHQVTQMGQEVILRCVPISNHLYFYWYRQILGQKVEFLVSFYNNEISEKSEIFDDQFSVERPDGSNFTLKIRSTKLEDSAMYFCASSTRTGSDEQFFGPGTRLTVL.

This chain connects TRBV6-5 to TRBJ1-4; TRBD1 agrees at 9 bases. There are 15 residues in the CDR3. The germline V gene encodes CDR1 MNHEY and CDR2 SVGAGI. V lost 4 bases to trimming and J lost 4 bases; unmatched junction nucleotides: 4. CDR3 bases: TGTGCCAGCAGTTTACGGACAGGGGATAATGAAAAACTGTTTTTT. Translating it yields CASSLRTGDNEKLFF.

This chain uses TRBV4-2 with TRBJ2-4; 12 positions agree with TRBD2. This CDR3 contains 17 residues. In germline, CDR1 is LGHNA, CDR2 YNFKEQ. The V gene end was trimmed by 3 bases and the J gene end by 5 bases; junction bases not matched to a gene: 8. The CDR3 region has the DNA TGTGCCAGCAGCCAGCAGACTAGCGGGGGAATTCAAAACATTCAGTACTTC. Translating it yields CASSQQTSGGIQNIQYF.

This clone was seen a few times. J is TRBJ2-5 and V is TRBV6-5; the match to TRBD1 covers 7 bases. CDR3 length: 14 amino acids. V gave up 9 bases and J gave up 2 bases; unmatched junction bases: 9. Germline V CDR1 and CDR2: MNHEY, SVGAGI. CDR3 residues: CASLRDSVQETQYF. The CDR3 bases are TGTGCCAGTCTTCGGGACAGCGTACAAGAGACCCAGTACTTC.

V gene TRBV7-9 combines with J gene TRBJ1-1, with D hard to call. This CDR3 is 14 amino acids long. V lost 1 base, J lost 1 base, and 7 bases lay in between. The germline CDR1 and CDR2 sequences are SEHNR and FQNEAQ (reference sequence). For the CDR3, the DNA is TGTGCCAGCAGCTTAGTTGTAGAGAACACTGAAGCTTTCTTT. Protein: CASSLVVENTEAFF.

In its sample, this clone was seen once. The genes are TRBV19 and TRBJ1-5; TRBD1 matches at 9 bases. Looked up from germline, CDR1 is LNHDA and CDR2 is SQIVND (reference sequence). The ends lost 4 bases at V and 4 bases at J; junction bases unmatched: 5. The CDR3 is 15 residues long. CDR3 nucleotide sequence: TGTGCCAGTAGTACGGGGACAGGGAGGAATCAGCCCCAGCATTTT. This gives the protein CASSTGTGRNQPQHF.

The chain is built from TRBV3-1 (or the pseudogene TRBV3-2) and TRBJ2-1; D perhaps matches TRBD1 (5 bases). The germline gives CDR1 LGHDT, CDR2 YNNKEL (reference sequence). Trimming took off 0 bases at V and 8 bases at J, with 14 bases between the two ends. CDR3 length equals 15 residues. The CDR3 nucleotides read TGTGCCAGCAGCCAAGAAATCGGCAGGGCCGATGAGCAGTTCTTC. Its translation: CASSQEIGRADEQFF.

The chain couples TRBV10-3 to TRBJ1-5; D perhaps matches TRBD1 (5 bases). V gave up 3 bases and J gave up 3 bases, with 9 bases separating them. The CDR3 has 14 residues. Germline CDR1 ENHRY, CDR2 SYGVKD. CDR3 DNA sequence: TGTGCCATCAGTGAACCAGGGCCCAATCAGCCCCAGCATTTT. It translates to CAISEPGPNQPQHF.

The chain has TRBV3-1 (or the pseudogene TRBV3-2) and TRBJ2-5; 9 bases map to TRBD2. J gave up 4 bases and V 4 bases, and 10 bases lay outside the gene matches. The CDR3 has 16 residues. Germline V gene data show CDR1 as LGHDT and CDR2 as YNNKEL (reference sequence). In DNA form, the CDR3 reads TGTGCCAGCAGCCGGGGACGCGGGGGGGCCGGAGAGACCCAGTACTTC. Protein product: CASSRGRGGAGETQYF.

V usage is TRBV7-9 and J usage is TRBJ2-1; the D gene is possibly TRBD2 (7 bases). With 3 bases removed from V and 8 bases from J, the gap between germline ends came to 11 bases. CDR3 length: 13 residues. The germline gives CDR1 SEHNR, CDR2 FQNEAQ (reference sequence). This CDR3 is CASSFGGPDEQFF. The CDR3 coding sequence is TGTGCCAGCAGCTTCGGGGGGCCGGATGAGCAGTTCTTC.

V and J are TRBV19 and TRBJ1-4; maybe TRBD1 (5 bases). The CDR3 length is 12 residues. The germline CDR1 and CDR2 sequences are LNHDA and SQIVND (reference sequence). V gave up 5 bases and J gave up 7 bases, with 8 bases separating them. CDR3 amino acids: CASSRQGEKLFF. DNA of the CDR3: TGTGCCAGTAGTCGTCAGGGTGAAAAACTGTTTTTT.

The chain recombines TRBV7-8 with TRBJ2-5, with a tentative D call TRBD1 (6 bases). CDR1 is SGHVS and CDR2 is FQNEAQ in the germline V gene. V dropped 1 base and J dropped 4 bases, with 13 bases sitting between them. This CDR3 has 15 amino acids. The CDR3 region is CASSLVPQGAETQYF. The CDR3 DNA follows: TGTGCCAGCAGCTTAGTCCCACAGGGTGCAGAGACCCAGTACTTC.

V and J are TRBV7-2 and TRBJ1-5; 7 bases fit TRBD1. Germline V lookup: CDR1 SGHTA, CDR2 FQGNSA. This CDR3 region has 15 residues. With 1 base clipped from V and 6 bases from J, the junction kept 6 bases outside the gene matches. In nucleotides, the CDR3 is TGTGCCAGCAGCTTAGTAGGGGGCGCGGGTCAGCCCCAGCATTTT. As protein: CASSLVGGAGQPQHF.

This chain links TRBV7-9 with TRBJ2-3; TRBD2 aligns across 15 bases. Germline V gene lookup returns CDR1 SEHNR and CDR2 FQNEAQ (reference sequence). The J segment lost 4 bases and the V segment lost 3 bases, leaving 2 bases of the junction unmatched. This CDR3 comprises 16 residues. Written as DNA, the CDR3 is TGTGCCAGCAGCTTCGGACTAGCGGGGGGGGCAGATACGCAGTATTTT. Its translation is CASSFGLAGGADTQYF.

This clone was seen a few times. CDR3 protein: CASSTTSTDTQYF. CDR3 coding DNA: TGTGCCAGCAGCACGACTAGCACAGATACGCAGTATTTT. The chain is built from TRBV9 and TRBJ2-3; D call uncertain. Trimming left V 4 bases short and J 0 bases short, with 6 bases between. The CDR3 totals 13 residues. Germline CDR1 reads SGDLS; CDR2 reads YYNGEE.

The rearrangement uses TRBV6-5 and TRBJ1-2; the D is unclear. Trimming pared 6 bases from V and 3 bases from J, leaving 8 bases between. The CDR3 spans 12 residues. Germline V gene data show CDR1 as MNHEY and CDR2 as SVGAGI. CDR3 bases: TGTGCCAGCAGGGGAGAAGACTATGGCTACACCTTC. Its protein is CASRGEDYGYTF.